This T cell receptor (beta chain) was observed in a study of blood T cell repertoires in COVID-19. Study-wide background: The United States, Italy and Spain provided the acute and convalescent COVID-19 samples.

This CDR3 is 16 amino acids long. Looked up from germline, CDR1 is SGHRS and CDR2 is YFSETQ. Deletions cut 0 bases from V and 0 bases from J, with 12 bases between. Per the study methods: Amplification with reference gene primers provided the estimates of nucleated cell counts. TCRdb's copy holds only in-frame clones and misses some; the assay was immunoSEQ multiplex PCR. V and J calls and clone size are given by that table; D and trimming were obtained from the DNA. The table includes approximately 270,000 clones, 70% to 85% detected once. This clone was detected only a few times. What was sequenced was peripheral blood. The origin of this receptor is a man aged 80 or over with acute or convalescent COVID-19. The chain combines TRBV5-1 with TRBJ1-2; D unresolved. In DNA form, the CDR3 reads TGCGCCAGCAGCTTGGGCAGCACCGGAGCTAACTATGGCTACACCTTC. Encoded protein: CASSLGSTGANYGYTF. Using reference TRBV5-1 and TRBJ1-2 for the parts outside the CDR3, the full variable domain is KAGVTQTPRYLIKTRGQQVTLSCSPISGHRSVSWYQQTPGQGLQFLFEYFSETQRNKGNFPGRFSGRQFSNSRSEMNVSTLELGDSALYLCASSLGSTGANYGYTFGSGTRLTVV.